Each of the 2 T cell receptor beta chains below was sequenced from the same sample in a study of cytomegalovirus exposure and HLA in healthy donors. This PCR relied on a set of 60 Vbeta primers and 13 Jbeta primers. Here immunoSEQ multiplex PCR was the method, and the copy in TCRdb shows in-frame clones only, minus some. The sample has roughly 100,000 clones, roughly four fifths seen once; the top ten hold approximately 5.6%. Sequenced sample: PBMCs. Source of these receptors: a woman aged 18-30 years in good health and CMV-seropositive.

The CDR3 here is CASSLALTAYGYTF. Here the CDR3 DNA reads TGTGCCAGCAGCTTGGCCTTAACAGCCTATGGCTACACCTTC. The rearrangement links TRBV5-4 to TRBJ1-2, with no clear D. From germline, CDR1 is SGHNT and CDR2 YYREEE (reference sequence). V lost 0 bases, J lost 4 bases, and 10 bases lay in between. The CDR3 spans 14 residues.

The V and J genes are TRBV11-2 and TRBJ2-1; 7 bases map to TRBD2. CDR1 SGHAT and CDR2 FQNNGV come from the germline V gene. The CDR3 runs 13 residues. After removal of 8 bases from V and 7 bases from J, the junction contained 8 bases not matched to a gene. CDR3 protein: CASRVSLANEQFF. In DNA form, the CDR3 reads TGTGCCAGCCGCGTGTCACTAGCGAATGAGCAGTTCTTC.